This T cell receptor beta chain was found in a study of blood T cell repertoires in COVID-19. This clone was seen a handful of times. Generated by immunoSEQ multiplex PCR, the TCRdb table keeps only in-frame clones and is missing some. The data hold about 210,000 clones, with approximately 81% observed a single time. The V gene's germline CDR1 is GTSNPN and CDR2 SVGIG (reference sequence). The length of the CDR3 is 15 residues. V shed 1 base and J 2 bases; nucleotides not matched to a gene: 5. The receptor was derived from a woman in her fifties or sixties with acute COVID-19. What was sequenced was PBMCs or T cells enriched from blood (not recorded which). V and J are TRBV30 and TRBJ2-7; TRBD1 matches 10 bases. The CDR3 loop reads CAWSDTGTGAYEQYF. CDR3 nucleotides: TGTGCCTGGAGTGATACCGGGACAGGGGCCTACGAGCAGTACTTC.